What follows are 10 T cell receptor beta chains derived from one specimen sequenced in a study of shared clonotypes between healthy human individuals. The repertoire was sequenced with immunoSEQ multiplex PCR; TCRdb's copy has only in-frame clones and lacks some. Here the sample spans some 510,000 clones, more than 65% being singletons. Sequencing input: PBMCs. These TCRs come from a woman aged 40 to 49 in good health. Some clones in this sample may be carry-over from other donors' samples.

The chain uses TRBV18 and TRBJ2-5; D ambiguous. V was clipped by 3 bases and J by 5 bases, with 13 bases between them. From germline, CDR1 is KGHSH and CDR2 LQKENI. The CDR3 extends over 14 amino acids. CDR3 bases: TGTGCCAGCTCACCGTTGGCTTTCGGGGAGACCCAGTACTTC. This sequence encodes CASSPLAFGETQYF.

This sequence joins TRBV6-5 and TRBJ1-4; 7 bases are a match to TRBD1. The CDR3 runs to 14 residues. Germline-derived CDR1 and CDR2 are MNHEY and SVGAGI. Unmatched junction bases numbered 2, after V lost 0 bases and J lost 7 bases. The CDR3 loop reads CASSYSGQAEKLFF. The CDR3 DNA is TGTGCCAGCAGTTACTCAGGACAGGCTGAAAAACTGTTTTTT.

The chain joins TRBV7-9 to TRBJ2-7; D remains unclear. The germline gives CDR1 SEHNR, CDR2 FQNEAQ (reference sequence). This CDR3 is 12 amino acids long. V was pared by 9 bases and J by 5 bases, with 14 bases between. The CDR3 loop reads CASHLGEDEQYF. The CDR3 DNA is TGTGCCAGTCATCTTGGCGAGGACGAGCAGTACTTC.

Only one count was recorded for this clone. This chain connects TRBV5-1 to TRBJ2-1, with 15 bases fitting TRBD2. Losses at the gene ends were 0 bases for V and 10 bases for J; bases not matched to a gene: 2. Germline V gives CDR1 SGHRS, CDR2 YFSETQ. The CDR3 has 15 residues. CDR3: CASSLDGLAGGEQFF. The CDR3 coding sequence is TGCGCCAGCAGCTTGGACGGACTAGCGGGAGGGGAGCAGTTCTTC.

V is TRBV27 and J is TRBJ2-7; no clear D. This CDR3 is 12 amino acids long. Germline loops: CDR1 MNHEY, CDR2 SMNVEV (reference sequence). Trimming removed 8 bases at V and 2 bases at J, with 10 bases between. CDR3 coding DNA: TGTGCCAGCTCCGGCGGTACCTACGAGCAGTACTTC. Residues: CASSGGTYEQYF.

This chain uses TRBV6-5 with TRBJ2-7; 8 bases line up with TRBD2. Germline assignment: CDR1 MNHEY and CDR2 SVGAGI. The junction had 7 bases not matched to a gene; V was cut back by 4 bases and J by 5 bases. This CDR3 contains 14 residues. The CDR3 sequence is CASSWLAGGNEQYF. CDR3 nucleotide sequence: TGTGCCAGCAGTTGGCTAGCGGGTGGCAACGAGCAGTACTTC.

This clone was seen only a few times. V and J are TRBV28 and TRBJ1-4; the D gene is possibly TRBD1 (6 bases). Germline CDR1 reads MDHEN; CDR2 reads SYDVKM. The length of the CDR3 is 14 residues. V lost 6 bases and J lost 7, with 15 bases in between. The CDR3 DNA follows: TGTGCCAGCAGCTACAGGGATTACGGTGAAAAACTGTTTTTT. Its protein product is CASSYRDYGEKLFF.

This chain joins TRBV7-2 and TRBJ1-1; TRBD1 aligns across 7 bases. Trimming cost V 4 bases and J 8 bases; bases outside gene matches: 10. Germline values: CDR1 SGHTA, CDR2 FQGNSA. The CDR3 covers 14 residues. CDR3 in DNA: TGTGCCAGCAGCTCCCAAGGGGGCGCAGGCGAAGCTTTCTTT. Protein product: CASSSQGGAGEAFF.

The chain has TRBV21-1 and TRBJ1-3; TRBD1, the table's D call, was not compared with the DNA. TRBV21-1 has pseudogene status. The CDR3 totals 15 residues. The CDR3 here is CASSKRGDRGVTIYF. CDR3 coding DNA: TGTGCCAGCAGCAAGAGGGGGGACAGGGGCGTCACCATATATTTT.

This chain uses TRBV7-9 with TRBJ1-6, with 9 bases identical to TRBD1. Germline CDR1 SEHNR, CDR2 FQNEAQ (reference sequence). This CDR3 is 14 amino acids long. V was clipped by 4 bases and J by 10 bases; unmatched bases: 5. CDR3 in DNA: TGTGCCAGCAGCTCCGGGACAGGGCAATCACCCCTCCACTTT. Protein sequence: CASSSGTGQSPLHF.